This T cell receptor (beta chain) was found in a study of T cell repertoires in cytomegalovirus infection. Study as a whole: Both recently identified HLA-C-restricted and well-studied HLA-B-restricted CMV epitopes were used in the study. CMV infection together with matching HLA type was indicated by public TCR beta signatures. Findings of the study overall: Cumulative public TCR beta family frequency identified carriers of CMV plus the relevant HLA. CMV-specific TCR beta clonotypes restricted by HLA-C were the ones dominating the ex vivo response.

Germline-derived CDR1 and CDR2 are DFQATT and SNEGSKA (reference sequence). The V end was cut by 2 bases, the J end by 4 bases, with 12 bases between. The CDR3 sequence is 13 residues long. TCRdb itself ran the reads through MiXCR, one entry per CDR3 protein. The data contain about 920,000 distinct CDR3 sequences, less than 40% of them singletons. This clonotype appeared a few times. The antigen is undetermined. This chain joins TRBV20-1 and TRBJ2-7; no clear D gene. The sample was cultured CD8+ T cells from PBMCs, taken from culture after CMV antigen stimulation. The clonotype originates from a human donor in good health (CMV status not recorded). Some clones in this sample may be carry-over from other donors' samples. CDR3 in amino acids: CSARYPGTYEQYF. The CDR3 DNA follows: TGCAGTGCTAGATACCCCGGTACTTACGAGCAGTACTTC.